One and the same sample provided the 29 T cell receptor beta chains below, sequenced in a study of blood T cell repertoires in COVID-19. The method was immunoSEQ multiplex PCR; TCRdb's version includes in-frame clones alone and lacks a portion of them. This table has some 65,000 clones, roughly 90% appearing once. The specimen sequenced was peripheral blood. Source of these receptors: a man aged 60-69 years with acute or convalescent COVID-19.

The V gene is TRBV14, the J gene TRBJ1-1; TRBD1 matches 9 bases. With V trimmed by 4 bases and J by 10 bases, 7 bases remained unmatched. The length of the CDR3 is 13 residues. Germline CDR1 SGHDN, CDR2 FVKESK. The CDR3 bases are TGTGCCAGCAGCCGGGACAGGGTCGCCCGAGCTTTCTTT. Encoded protein: CASSRDRVARAFF.

The chain is built from TRBV7-2 and TRBJ2-5, with unresolved D. The germline V gene has CDR1 SGHTA and CDR2 FQGNSA. The ends were cut back, 3 bases at V and 2 bases at J, with 10 bases in the middle. The length of the CDR3 is 14 residues. CDR3 nucleotide sequence: TGTGCCAGCAGCTTTCGTATTGTACAAGAGACCCAGTACTTC. It translates to CASSFRIVQETQYF.

The chain links TRBV3-1 (or the pseudogene TRBV3-2) to TRBJ1-1; TRBD1 matches 7 bases. The length of the CDR3 is 15 residues. The V segment lost 0 bases and the J segment 4 bases; nucleotides outside the gene matches: 5. CDR1 LGHDT and CDR2 YNNKEL come from the germline V gene (reference sequence). As DNA, the CDR3 is TGTGCCAGCAGCCAAGATTGGGACAGCAGCACTGAAGCTTTCTTT. Its protein is CASSQDWDSSTEAFF.

CDR3 DNA sequence: TGTGCCAGCAGCCAAGCGGGTTTCTACGAGCAGTACTTC. The encoded protein is CASSQAGFYEQYF. The rearrangement links TRBV3-1 (or the pseudogene TRBV3-2) to TRBJ2-7; no reliable D call. V lost 1 base and J 3 bases, leaving 7 bases between the germline ends. The CDR3 is 13 residues long. Germline V lookup: CDR1 LGHDT, CDR2 YNNKEL (reference sequence).

The rearrangement uses TRBV3-1 (or the pseudogene TRBV3-2) and TRBJ1-1; 9 bases fit TRBD1. With 0 bases clipped from V and 12 bases from J, the junction kept 8 bases outside the gene matches. Germline V CDR1 and CDR2: LGHDT, YNNKEL (reference sequence). The length of the CDR3 is 14 residues. CDR3 DNA: TGTGCCAGCAGCCAAGAAGGGATGGGACAGGGCACTTTCTTT. Its translation is CASSQEGMGQGTFF.

V usage is TRBV9 and J usage is TRBJ1-1; 7 bases align to TRBD1. V was pared by 0 bases and J by 9 bases, with 14 bases of the junction left unmatched. This CDR3 region has 16 residues. Germline assignment: CDR1 SGDLS and CDR2 YYNGEE. The CDR3: CASSVGGMVQGTQAFF. Written as DNA, the CDR3 is TGTGCCAGCAGCGTAGGCGGTATGGTACAGGGGACGCAAGCTTTCTTT.

The chain uses TRBV24-1 and TRBJ2-5; 10 bases align to TRBD1. The V gene end was trimmed by 5 bases and the J gene end by 5 bases; junction bases not matched to a gene: 7. The germline gives CDR1 KGHDR, CDR2 SFDVKD. There are 15 residues in the CDR3. The CDR3 loop reads CATSALGTGVETQYF. The DNA of the CDR3 is TGTGCCACCAGTGCCCTAGGGACAGGGGTCGAGACCCAGTACTTC.

The chain recombines TRBV29-1 with TRBJ1-4, with a possible D match to TRBD1 (5 bases). Deletions cut 0 bases from V and 10 bases from J, with 9 bases between. This CDR3 is built from 12 residues. Germline CDR1 is SQVTM and CDR2 is ANQGSEA. In DNA form, the CDR3 reads TGCAGCGTTGAAGATCGGGGGGGAAAACTGTTTTTT. Translating it yields CSVEDRGGKLFF.

The V gene is TRBV4-1, the J gene TRBJ1-5; 8 positions match TRBD1. Trimming at V came to 1 base and at J to 5 bases, leaving 10 bases not matched to a gene. The CDR3 is 17 residues long. Germline V gene lookup returns CDR1 MGHRA and CDR2 YSYEKL. CDR3 amino acids: CASSQVGQGPVHQPQHF. CDR3 in DNA: TGCGCCAGCAGCCAAGTCGGACAGGGCCCAGTTCATCAGCCCCAGCATTTT.

The V call is TRBV6-1, the J call TRBJ1-1; 7 nucleotides agree with TRBD1. Losses at the gene ends were 2 bases for V and 5 bases for J; bases not matched to a gene: 8. CDR1 and CDR2 from the germline V gene are MNHNS and SASEGT. This CDR3 region has 15 residues. The CDR3 region is CASSEPQGGKTEAFF. CDR3 DNA: TGTGCCAGCAGTGAACCCCAGGGGGGCAAAACTGAAGCTTTCTTT.

V is TRBV2 and J is TRBJ2-7, with 10 positions matching TRBD1. Germline assignment: CDR1 SNHLY and CDR2 FYNNEI. The CDR3 is 13 residues long. The V and J ends lost 8 bases and 4 bases, in that order; junction bases with no gene match: 5. CDR3 loop: CASRGQGGYEQYF. As DNA, the CDR3 is TGTGCCAGCCGAGGACAGGGGGGGTACGAGCAGTACTTC.

This chain links TRBV29-1 with TRBJ1-3; D is uncertain. The CDR3 is made up of 12 amino acids. Per the germline V gene, CDR1 is SQVTM and CDR2 is ANQGSEA. Between the trimmed V and J ends, which lost 6 bases and 0 bases, there was a span of 6 bases. The CDR3 nucleotides read TGCAGCGTCTTGAGCTCTGGAAACACCATATATTTT. Encoded protein: CSVLSSGNTIYF.

This chain connects TRBV7-9 to TRBJ2-2; D unclear. Germline V gene lookup returns CDR1 SEHNR and CDR2 FQNEAQ (reference sequence). Trimming cost V 0 bases and J 6 bases, with 8 bases left between them. The CDR3 totals 14 residues. CDR3 sequence: CASSLAIQPGELFF. The CDR3 nucleotides read TGTGCCAGCAGCTTAGCGATACAGCCCGGGGAGCTGTTTTTT.

V usage is TRBV19 and J usage is TRBJ2-1, with TRBD1 as a possible D gene (5 bases). V was pared by 2 bases and J by 6 bases, with 5 bases between. This CDR3 is 12 amino acids long. CDR1 and CDR2 (germline): LNHDA, SQIVND (reference sequence). Here the CDR3 reads CASSIQGNEQFF. CDR3 nucleotide sequence: TGTGCCAGTAGTATACAGGGCAATGAGCAGTTCTTC.

The J gene is TRBJ2-1, the V gene TRBV5-4, with D perhaps matching TRBD2 (7 bases). The germline CDR1 and CDR2 sequences are SGHNT and YYREEE (reference sequence). The germline V and J ends were trimmed by 0 bases and 9 bases, with 16 bases remaining between them. The length of the CDR3 is 15 residues. For the CDR3, the DNA is TGTGCCAGCAGCTTGGTACAGGGAGGGCTGGCTGAGCAGTTCTTC. Amino acids: CASSLVQGGLAEQFF.

J is TRBJ1-1 and V is TRBV5-1; 7 nucleotides line up with TRBD1. Unmatched junction bases numbered 8, after V lost 3 bases and J lost 0 bases. This CDR3 region has 16 residues. Per germline, CDR1 SGHRS and CDR2 YFSETQ. The CDR3: CASSSRVGTVNTEAFF. In nucleotides, the CDR3 is TGCGCCAGCAGCTCGCGTGTGGGGACAGTGAACACTGAAGCTTTCTTT.

This clone has a single count. J is TRBJ2-2 and V is TRBV5-1; 7 positions match TRBD1. With 4 bases clipped from V and 4 bases from J, the junction kept 4 bases outside the gene matches. CDR1 SGHRS and CDR2 YFSETQ come from the germline V gene. The CDR3 spans 14 residues. Here the CDR3 reads CASSPAGGTGELFF. The CDR3, as DNA: TGCGCCAGCAGCCCGGCAGGGGGCACCGGGGAGCTGTTTTTT.

This sequence joins TRBV11-2 and TRBJ1-5; TRBD1 is a possible D gene (6 bases). CDR3 length: 14 amino acids. The V gene lost 5 bases and the J gene lost 0 bases, with 8 bases spanning the gap. CDR1 SGHAT and CDR2 FQNNGV come from the germline V gene. For the CDR3, the DNA is TGTGCCAGCAGCCCGGACAGTAGCAATCAGCCCCAGCATTTT. This codes for CASSPDSSNQPQHF.

V is TRBV10-2 and J is TRBJ2-2; D might be TRBD2 (6 bases). The CDR3 covers 14 residues. Trimming removed 8 bases from V and 0 bases from J, with 10 bases in between. Germline V lookup: CDR1 WSHSY, CDR2 SAAADI. The CDR3, as DNA: TGCGCCAGCCATCGGGACTCGAACACCGGGGAGCTGTTTTTT. This sequence encodes CASHRDSNTGELFF.

The chain carries TRBV5-4 and TRBJ2-1, with TRBD2 as a possible D gene (6 bases). Germline-derived CDR1 and CDR2 are SGHNT and YYREEE (reference sequence). This CDR3 has 14 amino acids. V dropped 4 bases and J dropped 8 bases, with 16 bases sitting between them. CDR3 sequence reads: CASSEVRGRDEQFF. The DNA of the CDR3 is TGTGCCAGCAGCGAGGTGCGGGGAAGAGATGAGCAGTTCTTC.

The chain joins TRBV6-5 to TRBJ1-1, with 7 bases lining up with TRBD1. The V and J ends lost 6 bases and 3 bases, in that order; junction bases with no gene match: 4. Germline assignment: CDR1 MNHEY and CDR2 SVGAGI. CDR3 size: 13 residues. For the CDR3, the DNA is TGTGCCAGCAGCGCAGACAGGGACACTGAAGCTTTCTTT. Protein product: CASSADRDTEAFF.

The chain combines TRBV5-6 with TRBJ1-6, with a tentative D call TRBD1 (5 bases). Germline CDR1 and CDR2: SGHDT and YYEEEE. The CDR3 runs to 16 residues. V lost 0 bases and J lost 10, with 17 bases in between. CDR3 protein: CASSLDQGTMYSPLHF. In DNA, the CDR3 is TGTGCCAGCAGCTTGGACCAGGGCACCATGTACTCACCCCTCCACTTT.

The chain links TRBV6-1 to TRBJ1-4; D not resolved. Germline lookup yields CDR1 MNHNS and CDR2 SASEGT. Trimming took off 2 bases at V and 10 bases at J, with 11 bases between the two ends. There are 13 residues in the CDR3. CDR3 DNA: TGTGCCAGCAGTGAAAGTTTAGACTTAAAACTGTTTTTT. Translating it yields CASSESLDLKLFF.

The V gene is TRBV6-2 or TRBV6-3, the J gene TRBJ1-6, with D perhaps TRBD1 (5 bases). Germline CDR1 and CDR2: MNHEY and SVGEGT. The CDR3 has 16 residues. The V end lost 6 bases, the J end lost 10 bases, and 22 bases lay between the germline ends. Here the CDR3 DNA reads TGTGCCAGCAGCCCGGAATCGCAGGGCATAGGGTCACCCCTCCACTTT. Its translation: CASSPESQGIGSPLHF.

The chain links TRBV10-3 to TRBJ1-5; 7 bases are a match to TRBD1. CDR1 ENHRY and CDR2 SYGVKD come from the germline V gene. This CDR3 is 14 amino acids long. Germline trimming cut 6 bases from V and 3 bases from J; bases unmatched to any gene: 5. The CDR3 DNA follows: TGTGCCATCAGCACAGACAGGGACAATCAGCCCCAGCATTTT. It specifies CAISTDRDNQPQHF.

V gene TRBV6-5 combines with J gene TRBJ1-3, with a weak D call TRBD1 (5 bases). The germline V and J ends were trimmed by 6 bases and 0 bases, with 9 bases remaining between them. The germline V gene has CDR1 MNHEY and CDR2 SVGAGI. The CDR3 runs 14 residues. Here the CDR3 DNA reads TGTGCCAGCAGGAGGGACTTCTCTGGAAACACCATATATTTT. Translated, it gives CASRRDFSGNTIYF.

This chain uses TRBV6-5 with TRBJ2-7; D is possibly TRBD1 (6 bases). Trimming cost V 5 bases and J 0 bases, with 11 bases left between them. Germline CDR1 and CDR2: MNHEY and SVGAGI. This CDR3 region has 14 residues. The CDR3 coding sequence is TGTGCCAGCAGTCAGGGGCAGGGCTCCTACGAGCAGTACTTC. Residues: CASSQGQGSYEQYF.

This chain uses TRBV10-3 with TRBJ2-7; 8 nucleotides match TRBD1. The trim removed 5 bases at V and 2 bases at J, leaving 5 bases unmatched. This CDR3 is 14 amino acids long. Germline V lookup: CDR1 ENHRY, CDR2 SYGVKD. The CDR3 loop reads CAISTGTGAYEQYF. The CDR3 DNA reads as TGTGCCATCAGTACCGGGACAGGCGCCTACGAGCAGTACTTC.

The CDR3 DNA follows: TGTGCCATCAGTGAGAGGACAGGGGCTGGAAACACCATATATTTT. Protein product: CAISERTGAGNTIYF. The V call is TRBV10-3, the J call TRBJ1-3, with TRBD1 matching over 9 bases. CDR1 and CDR2 (germline): ENHRY, SYGVKD. The V gene end was trimmed by 2 bases and the J gene end by 2 bases; junction bases not matched to a gene: 1. The length of the CDR3 is 15 residues.